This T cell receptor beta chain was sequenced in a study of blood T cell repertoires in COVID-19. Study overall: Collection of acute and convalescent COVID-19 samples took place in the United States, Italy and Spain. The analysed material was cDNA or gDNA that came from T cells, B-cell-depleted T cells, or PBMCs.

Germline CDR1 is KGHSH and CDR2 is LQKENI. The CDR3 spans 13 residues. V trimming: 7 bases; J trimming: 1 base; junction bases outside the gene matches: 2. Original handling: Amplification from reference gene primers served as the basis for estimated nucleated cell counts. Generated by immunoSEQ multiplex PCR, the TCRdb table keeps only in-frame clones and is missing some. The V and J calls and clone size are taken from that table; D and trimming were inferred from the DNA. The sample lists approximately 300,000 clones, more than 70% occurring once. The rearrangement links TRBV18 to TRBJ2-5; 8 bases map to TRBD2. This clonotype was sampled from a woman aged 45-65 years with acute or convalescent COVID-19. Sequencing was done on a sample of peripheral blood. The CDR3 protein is CASCSGVQETQYF. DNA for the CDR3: TGTGCCAGCTGTAGCGGGGTCCAAGAGACCCAGTACTTC.